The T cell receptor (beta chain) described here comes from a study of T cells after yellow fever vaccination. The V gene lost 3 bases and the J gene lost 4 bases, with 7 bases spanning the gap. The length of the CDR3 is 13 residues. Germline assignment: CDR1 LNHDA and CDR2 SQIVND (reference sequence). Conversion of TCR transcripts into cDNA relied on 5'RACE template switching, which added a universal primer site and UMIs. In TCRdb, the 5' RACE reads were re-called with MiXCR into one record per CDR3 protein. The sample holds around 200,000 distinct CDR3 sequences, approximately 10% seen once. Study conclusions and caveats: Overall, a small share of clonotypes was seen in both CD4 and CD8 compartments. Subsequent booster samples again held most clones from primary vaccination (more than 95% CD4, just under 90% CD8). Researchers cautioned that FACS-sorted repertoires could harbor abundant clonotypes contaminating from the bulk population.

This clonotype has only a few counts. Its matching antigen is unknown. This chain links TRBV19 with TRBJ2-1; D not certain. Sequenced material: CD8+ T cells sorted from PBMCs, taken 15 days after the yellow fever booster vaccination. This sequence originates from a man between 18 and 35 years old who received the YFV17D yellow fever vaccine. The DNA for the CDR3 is TGTGCCAGTAGTATCTCTTCATACAATGAGCAGTTCTTC. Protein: CASSISSYNEQFF.